This T cell receptor beta chain was sequenced during a study of cytomegalovirus exposure and HLA in healthy donors. A multiplex PCR was run with 60 Vbeta primers and 13 Jbeta primers. Sequencing was performed with immunoSEQ multiplex PCR; in TCRdb, only in-frame clones are kept and a portion is missing. The sample has 150,000 or so clones; around 78% are singletons. The CDR3 spans 15 residues. Per the germline V gene, CDR1 is SEHNR and CDR2 is FQNEAQ (reference sequence). V lost 5 bases to trimming and J lost 2 bases, with 13 bases between them. The sequence was collected from a female donor in good health and CMV-seronegative. Sequencing used PBMCs. The chain is built from TRBV7-9 and TRBJ2-1; possibly TRBD1 for D (6 bases). CDR3 residues: CASSQTQGTYNEQFF. The CDR3 DNA reads TGTGCCAGCAGCCAGACCCAGGGGACCTACAATGAGCAGTTCTTC.